The subject of this entry is one T cell receptor beta chain. The antigen is undetermined. Expressed TCRB transcripts were sequenced because the entire RNA isolate underwent reverse transcription. This table comes from immunoSEQ multiplex PCR, and its TCRdb copy is limited to in-frame clones, with some not included. The sample yields 550,000 to 850,000 clones, about an eighth seen once. These data come from a study of beta chain features in type 1 diabetes. Study at large: Examination of sorted cells across all samples involved over 95 million cells. Study observations and caveats: Moderately but significantly shorter TCRB CDR3s were found in Type 1 diabetes patients in all four CD4+ subsets. Patients and controls would be equally affected if PCR favored shorter templates. Overrepresentation of cells with high TCR expression could result from cDNA sequencing.

The germline gives CDR1 SEHNR, CDR2 FQNEAQ (reference sequence). The CDR3 has 15 amino acids. V gave up 4 bases and J gave up 4 bases; unmatched junction bases: 7. V is TRBV7-9 and J is TRBJ1-5; TRBD1 matches at 7 bases. The source material was naive CD4+ T cells from blood. The origin of this receptor is a man aged 18 to 29 with type 1 diabetes. CDR3 DNA: TGTGCCAGCAGCTCACCCGGGACAGTGAATCAGCCCCAGCATTTT. This sequence encodes CASSSPGTVNQPQHF.